This T cell receptor (beta chain) was sequenced during a study of blood T cell repertoires in COVID-19. Study context: The analysed material was cDNA or gDNA that came from T cells, B-cell-depleted T cells, or PBMCs.

Clones were sequenced by immunoSEQ multiplex PCR, and TCRdb holds only the in-frame ones, with some missing. The repertoire holds some 47,000 clones, 80% to 90% seen once, with roughly 5.3% in the top ten. The receptor's source is a man aged 60 to 69 with active COVID-19. The sample comprised peripheral blood.

This CDR3 is CASSRGHNPDTQYF. The CDR3 DNA follows: TGCGCCAGCAGCCGAGGACATAACCCAGATACGCAGTATTTT. The rearrangement joins TRBV4-1 to TRBJ2-3; possible D gene TRBD1, 5 bases. The V end was cut by 4 bases, the J end by 4 bases, with 12 bases between. The length of the CDR3 is 14 residues. Germline V lookup: CDR1 MGHRA, CDR2 YSYEKL.